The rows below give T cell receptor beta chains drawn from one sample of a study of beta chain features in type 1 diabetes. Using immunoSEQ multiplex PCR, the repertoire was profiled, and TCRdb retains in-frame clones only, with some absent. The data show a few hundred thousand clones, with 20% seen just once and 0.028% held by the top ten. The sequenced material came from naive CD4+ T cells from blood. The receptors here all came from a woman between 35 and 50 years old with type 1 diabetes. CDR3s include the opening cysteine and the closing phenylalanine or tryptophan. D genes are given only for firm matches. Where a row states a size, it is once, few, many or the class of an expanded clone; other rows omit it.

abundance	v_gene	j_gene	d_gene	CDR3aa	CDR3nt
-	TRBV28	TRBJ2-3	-	CASRKTASDTQYF	TGTGCCAGCAGGAAGACAGCTTCAGATACGCAGTATTTT
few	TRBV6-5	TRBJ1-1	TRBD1	CASRATGPEAFF	TGTGCCAGCAGAGCGACAGGGCCTGAAGCTTTCTTT
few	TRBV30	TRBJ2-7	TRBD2	CAWRSGGPAEQYF	TGTGCCTGGAGATCGGGAGGGCCGGCCGAGCAGTACTTC
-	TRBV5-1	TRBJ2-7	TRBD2	CASSLAAGVDEQYF	TGCGCCAGCAGCTTGGCTGCGGGAGTTGACGAGCAGTACTTC
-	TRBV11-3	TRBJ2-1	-	CASSPRDGNNEQFF	TGTGCCAGCAGCCCGCGGGACGGAAACAATGAGCAGTTCTTC
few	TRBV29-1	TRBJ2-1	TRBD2	CSPRLAGSYNEQFF	TGCAGCCCACGACTAGCGGGGAGTTACAATGAGCAGTTCTTC
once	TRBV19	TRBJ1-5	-	CASSIPTSNQPQHF	TGTGCCAGTAGTATACCTACCTCCAATCAGCCCCAGCATTTT
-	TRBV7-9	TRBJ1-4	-	CASSYAGDEKLFF	TGTGCCAGCAGCTACGCCGGGGATGAAAAACTGTTTTTT
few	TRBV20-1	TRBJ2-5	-	CSALMQETQYF	TGCAGTGCTCTTATGCAAGAGACCCAGTACTTC
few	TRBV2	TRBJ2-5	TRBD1	CASSIGQGRETQYF	TGTGCCAGCAGCATCGGACAGGGACGGGAGACCCAGTACTTC
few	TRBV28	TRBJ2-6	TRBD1	CASRAQGAVVLTF	TGTGCCAGCAGAGCACAGGGGGCCGTGGTCCTGACTTTC
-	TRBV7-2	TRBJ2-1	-	CASSFEGGLNYNEQFF	TGTGCCAGCAGCTTCGAGGGAGGACTAAACTACAATGAGCAGTTCTTC
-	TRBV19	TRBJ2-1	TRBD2	CASRGASGGPSYNEQFF	TGTGCCAGTCGTGGGGCTAGCGGGGGGCCCTCCTACAATGAGCAGTTCTTC